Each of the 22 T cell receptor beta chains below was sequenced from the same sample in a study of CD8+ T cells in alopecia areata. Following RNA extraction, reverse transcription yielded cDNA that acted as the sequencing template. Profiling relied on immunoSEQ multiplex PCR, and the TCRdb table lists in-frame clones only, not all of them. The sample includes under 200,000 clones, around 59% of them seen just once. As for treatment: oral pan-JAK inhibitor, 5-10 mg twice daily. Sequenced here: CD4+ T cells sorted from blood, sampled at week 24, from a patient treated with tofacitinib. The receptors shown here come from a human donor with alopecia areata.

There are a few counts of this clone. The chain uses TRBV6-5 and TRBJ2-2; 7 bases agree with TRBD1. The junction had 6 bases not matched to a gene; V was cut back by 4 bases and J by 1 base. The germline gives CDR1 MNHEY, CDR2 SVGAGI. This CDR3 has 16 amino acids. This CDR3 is CASSLTGQRNTGELFF. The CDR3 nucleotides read TGTGCCAGCAGTTTGACGGGACAGAGGAACACCGGGGAGCTGTTTTTT.

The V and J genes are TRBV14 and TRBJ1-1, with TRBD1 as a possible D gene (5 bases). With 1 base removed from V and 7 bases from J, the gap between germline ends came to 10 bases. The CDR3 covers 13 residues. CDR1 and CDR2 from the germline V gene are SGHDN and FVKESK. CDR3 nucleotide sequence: TGTGCCAGCAGCCAAGTCGATGGGGGTGAAGCTTTCTTT. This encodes CASSQVDGGEAFF.

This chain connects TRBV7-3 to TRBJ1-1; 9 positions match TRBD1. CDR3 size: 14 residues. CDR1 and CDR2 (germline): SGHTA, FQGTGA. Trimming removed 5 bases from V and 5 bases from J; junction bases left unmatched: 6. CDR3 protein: CASSQQGAGTEAFF. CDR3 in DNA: TGTGCCAGCAGCCAACAGGGGGCTGGGACTGAAGCTTTCTTT.

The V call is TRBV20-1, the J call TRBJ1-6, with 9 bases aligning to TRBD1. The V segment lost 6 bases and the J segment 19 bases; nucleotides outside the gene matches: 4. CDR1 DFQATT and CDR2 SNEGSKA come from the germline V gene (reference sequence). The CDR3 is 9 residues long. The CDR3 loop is CSAGQGQHF. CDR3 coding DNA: TGCAGTGCCGGACAGGGGCAACACTTT.

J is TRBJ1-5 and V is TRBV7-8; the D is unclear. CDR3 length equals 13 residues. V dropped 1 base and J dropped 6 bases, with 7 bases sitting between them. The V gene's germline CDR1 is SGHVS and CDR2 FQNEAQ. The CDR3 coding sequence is TGTGCCAGCAGCTTAGAGGTCAGTCAGCCCCAGCATTTT. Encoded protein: CASSLEVSQPQHF.

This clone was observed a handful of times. CDR3 sequence: CASSMAGQIFSNQPQHF. CDR3 in DNA: TGTGCCAGTAGTATGGCTGGACAGATCTTTAGCAATCAGCCCCAGCATTTT. J is TRBJ1-5 and V is TRBV19, with D possibly matching TRBD1 (6 bases). This CDR3 region has 17 residues. CDR1 and CDR2 from the germline V gene are LNHDA and SQIVND (reference sequence). Deletions cut 3 bases from V and 0 bases from J, with 15 bases between.

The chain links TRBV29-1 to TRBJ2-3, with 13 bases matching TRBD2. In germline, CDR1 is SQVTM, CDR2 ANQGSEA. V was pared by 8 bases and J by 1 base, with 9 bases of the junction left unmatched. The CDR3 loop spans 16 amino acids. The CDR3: CSTIRLAGGRTDTQYF. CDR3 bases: TGCAGCACCATTAGACTAGCGGGGGGCCGCACAGATACGCAGTATTTT.

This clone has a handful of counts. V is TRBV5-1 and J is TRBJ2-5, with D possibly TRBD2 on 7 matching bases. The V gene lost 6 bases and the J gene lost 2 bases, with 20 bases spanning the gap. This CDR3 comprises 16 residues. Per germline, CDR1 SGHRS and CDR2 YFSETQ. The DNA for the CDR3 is TGCGCCAGCACCCTAGATGCGGGGGCCCTTCAAGAGACCCAGTACTTC. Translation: CASTLDAGALQETQYF.

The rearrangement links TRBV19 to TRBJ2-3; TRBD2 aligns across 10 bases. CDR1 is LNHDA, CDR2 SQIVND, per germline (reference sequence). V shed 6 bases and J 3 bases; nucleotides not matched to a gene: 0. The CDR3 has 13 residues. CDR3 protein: CASRGLATDTQYF. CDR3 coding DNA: TGTGCCAGTAGGGGACTAGCGACAGATACGCAGTATTTT.

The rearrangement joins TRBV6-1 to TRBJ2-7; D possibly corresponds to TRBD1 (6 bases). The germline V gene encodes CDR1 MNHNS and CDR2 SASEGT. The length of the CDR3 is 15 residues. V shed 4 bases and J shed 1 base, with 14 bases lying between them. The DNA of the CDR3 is TGTGCCAGCAGTGGGGCAGGGACACCTTCCTACGAGCAGTACTTC. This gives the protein CASSGAGTPSYEQYF.

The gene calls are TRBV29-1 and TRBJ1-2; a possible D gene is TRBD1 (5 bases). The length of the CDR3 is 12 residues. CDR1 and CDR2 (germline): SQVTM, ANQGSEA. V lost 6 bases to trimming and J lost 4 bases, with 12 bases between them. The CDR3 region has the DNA TGCAGCGTCGGGGACGCATTCTATGGCTACACCTTC. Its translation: CSVGDAFYGYTF.

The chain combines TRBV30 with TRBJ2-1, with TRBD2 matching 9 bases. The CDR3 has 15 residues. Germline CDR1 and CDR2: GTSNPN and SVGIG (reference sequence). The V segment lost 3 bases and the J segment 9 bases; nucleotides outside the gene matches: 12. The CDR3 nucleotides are TGTGCCTGGAGGGATTTGGCTAGCGGGGACGGTGAGCAGTTCTTC. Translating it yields CAWRDLASGDGEQFF.

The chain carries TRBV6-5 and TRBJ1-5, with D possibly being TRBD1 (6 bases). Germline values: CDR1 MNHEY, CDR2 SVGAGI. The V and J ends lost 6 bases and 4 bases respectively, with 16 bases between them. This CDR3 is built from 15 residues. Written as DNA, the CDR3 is TGTGCCAGCAGCCTAACACCGAGGGGGAATCAGCCCCAGCATTTT. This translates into CASSLTPRGNQPQHF.

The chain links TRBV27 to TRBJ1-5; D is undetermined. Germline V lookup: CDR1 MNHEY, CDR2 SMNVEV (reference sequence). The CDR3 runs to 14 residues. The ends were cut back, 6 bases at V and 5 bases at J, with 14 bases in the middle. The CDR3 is CASSPDNFYQPQHF. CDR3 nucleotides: TGTGCCAGCAGCCCAGACAACTTCTATCAGCCCCAGCATTTT.

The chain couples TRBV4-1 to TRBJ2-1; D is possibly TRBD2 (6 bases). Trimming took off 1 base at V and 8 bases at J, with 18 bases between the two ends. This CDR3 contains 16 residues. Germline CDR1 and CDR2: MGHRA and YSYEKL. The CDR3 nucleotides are TGCGCCAGCAGCCAAGGGCGGGGAGCCCTCTTGGATGAGCAGTTCTTC. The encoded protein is CASSQGRGALLDEQFF.

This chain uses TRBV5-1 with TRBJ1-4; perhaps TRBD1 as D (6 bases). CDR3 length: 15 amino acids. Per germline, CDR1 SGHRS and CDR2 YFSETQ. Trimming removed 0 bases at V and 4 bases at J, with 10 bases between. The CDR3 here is CASSLGQGRNEKLFF. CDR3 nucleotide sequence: TGCGCCAGCAGCTTGGGTCAGGGGCGTAATGAAAAACTGTTTTTT.

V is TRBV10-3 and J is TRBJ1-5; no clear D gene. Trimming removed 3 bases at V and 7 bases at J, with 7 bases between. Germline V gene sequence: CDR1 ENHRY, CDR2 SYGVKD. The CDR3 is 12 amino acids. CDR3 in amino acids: CAISDRLQPQHF. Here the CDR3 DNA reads TGTGCCATCAGTGACAGGTTACAGCCCCAGCATTTT.

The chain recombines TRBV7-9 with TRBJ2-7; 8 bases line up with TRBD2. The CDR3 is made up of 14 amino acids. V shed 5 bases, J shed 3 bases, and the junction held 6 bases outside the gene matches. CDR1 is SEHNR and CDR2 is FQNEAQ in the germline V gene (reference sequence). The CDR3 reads CASSRGLGGYEQYF. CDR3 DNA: TGTGCCAGCAGCCGGGGACTAGGAGGCTACGAGCAGTACTTC.

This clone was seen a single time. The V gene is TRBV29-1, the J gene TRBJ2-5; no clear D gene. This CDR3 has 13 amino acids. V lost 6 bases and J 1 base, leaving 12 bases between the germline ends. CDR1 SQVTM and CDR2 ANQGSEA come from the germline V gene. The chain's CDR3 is CSVRGRLQETQYF. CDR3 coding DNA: TGCAGCGTCCGCGGACGGCTCCAAGAGACCCAGTACTTC.

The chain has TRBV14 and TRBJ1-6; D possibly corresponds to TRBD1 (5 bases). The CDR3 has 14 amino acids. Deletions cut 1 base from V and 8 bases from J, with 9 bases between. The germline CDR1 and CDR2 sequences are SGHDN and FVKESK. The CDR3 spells CASSQVQADSPLHF. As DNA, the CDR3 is TGTGCCAGCAGCCAAGTACAGGCGGATTCACCCCTCCACTTT.

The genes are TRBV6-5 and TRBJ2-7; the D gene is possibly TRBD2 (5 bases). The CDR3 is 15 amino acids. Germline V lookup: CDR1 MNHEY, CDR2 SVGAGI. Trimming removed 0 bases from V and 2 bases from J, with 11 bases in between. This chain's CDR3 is CASSYSNDGAYEQYF. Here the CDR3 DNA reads TGTGCCAGCAGTTACTCGAATGACGGGGCCTACGAGCAGTACTTC.

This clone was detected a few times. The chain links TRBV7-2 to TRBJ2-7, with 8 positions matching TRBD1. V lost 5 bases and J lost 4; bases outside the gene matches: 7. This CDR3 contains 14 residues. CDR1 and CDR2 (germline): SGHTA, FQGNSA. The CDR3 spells CASSPRQGRYEQYF. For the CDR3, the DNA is TGTGCCAGCAGCCCGCGACAGGGGCGATACGAGCAGTACTTC.